This TCR beta chain was captured by sequencing in a study of cytomegalovirus exposure and HLA in healthy donors (dated by TCRdb to the late 2010s). Regarding the study in general: An earlier analysis of several hundred of the donors reported 250 to 300 Gb of sequence data and some 120 million unique TCR beta sequences from about 180 million T cells. Around 300 gigabases of sequencing data and approximately 80 million unique TCR sequences were included in an early release covering about 620 HLA-typed donors. Of the roughly 400 genotyped donors, more than 75% were placed in the genetic ancestry cluster associated with self-reported Caucasian donors. The study aimed to test whether signatures of past pathogen exposure could be identified by cataloging public T cell receptors. The T cell repertoires of around 730 subjects were profiled by immunosequencing and related to cytomegalovirus serostatus. Besides the first cohort of roughly 640 subjects, a separate validation cohort made up of roughly 130 different subjects was used. To predict cytomegalovirus infection status, the study combined high-throughput TCR immunosequencing, statistical association of individual TCRs with disease status, and machine learning. A later analysis re-analyzed previously published TCR beta repertoires from 550 to 700 donors and added high-resolution HLA genotyping to study TCR occurrence patterns. The later analysis used no new phenotypic data to find candidate immune exposures, relying instead on TCR beta sequences and their occurrence across donors. In an earlier analysis of roughly 540 of the donors, high-throughput TCR beta sequencing was used to judge whether each TCR beta V gene segment behaved as functional or pseudogenic. Alongside the repertoire data, information on donor age, sex, ethnicity and CMV serostatus was compiled. A later genetic analysis took genome-wide SNP genotypes for about three fifths of the 666 donors and used that subset as a discovery cohort. All discovery cohort repertoires had been generated on a single sequencing platform. HLA typing included class I and class II loci at four-digit resolution. Typing coverage varied by locus: roughly 629-640 donors for A, B, C, DRB1 and DQB1; roughly 500 for DQA1; around 610 for DPA1; about 450 for DPB1. A few DR-DQ haplotypes were handled as single units for association and clustering because linkage in the cohort was strong. Among some 400 genotyped donors of the cohort, an average of about 220,000 unique TCR beta nucleotide sequences was sequenced per donor, of which roughly 17% were non-productive. Study-wide conclusions, independent of this receptor: A cluster of highly shared sequence variants was judged likely to be a technical artifact of the sequencing pipeline. Compared with the approximately 670-donor mean, donors in an Asian-associated ancestry cluster had fewer N-insertions in productive TCRs, according to a later genetic analysis. A further reported finding was that TCR beta sequences accurately predicted the HLA-A and HLA-B alleles for most subjects in the first cohort. Three of the identified cytomegalovirus-associated TCR beta chains were confirmed in vitro to be specific for cytomegalovirus antigens. Correlated functional status among segregating V segments might reflect linkage disequilibrium, but an unknown experimental factor could not be ruled out. In a later analysis, HLA-associated TCR beta chains were found to be more clonally expanded and to have lower generation probabilities than equally common non-associated chains. In the study, 164 TCR beta chains were listed as associated with cytomegalovirus. Strong co-occurrence of HLA alleles, especially DR and DQ, made assigning TCR associations to individual alleles difficult. A later analysis found that TCR association rates varied across HLA loci, with DRB1 alleles showing the most associated TCRs and HLA-C alleles the fewest. V-gene and J-gene trimming of TCR beta chains was associated with a missense DCLRE1C variant in a later genetic analysis, and the association was replicated in an independent cohort. In a later analysis, some 18,000 TCR beta sequences were associated with specific HLA alleles at a false discovery rate of 0.05. Because HLA typing was unavailable for some donors at each locus, only the typed subset was used in association tests. In a later analysis, several top co-occurrence clusters were reported to appear linked to parvovirus B19, influenza, CMV and Epstein-Barr virus. In an earlier analysis of around 500 of the donors, most TCR beta V segments appeared in productive rearrangements about 90% or about 30% of the time, broadly matching IMGT annotations. Most TCR sequences were seen in very few donors, while some public TCRs were found in many individuals. Cytomegalovirus status was reported to be diagnosed by the classifier with high specificity and sensitivity in both the original and validation cohorts. The 87-base-pair reads could not distinguish some IMGT-functional V segments, including TRBV6-2 and TRBV6-3, so those segments were excluded. The earlier analysis of about 600 of the donors excluded some 15 rarely observed V segments, including chromosome 9 orphons, because counts were too low. CMV serostatus was the only immune exposure information available for the cohort. A later analysis found that most CMV-associated TCR beta chains appeared HLA-restricted, with HLA associations seemingly driven largely by CMV exposure. This cohort had only TCR beta chains sequenced, and the lack of alpha or paired-chain data limited which features could be detected. Roughly uniform sequencing depth across donors was assumed in presence/absence analyses, although this assumption may not hold. The authors suggested that the approach could potentially be extended to other disease states and immunological phenotypes.

In the case of this clone: This clone's antigen is unknown. No per-base quality is available; no much larger clone lies one base away.

The CDR3 measures 14 amino acids from cysteine to phenylalanine. Of the read, only the CDR3 DNA is kept; its 42 bases are in frame from base 1. V ends up 4 bases short and J 6 bases short, with an unmatched junction base count of 7. CDR1 and CDR2 are read off the germline V gene as SGHRS and YFSETQ. The cohort was made up of 666 healthy bone marrow donors. All cohort members were sampled while nominally healthy, although unrecorded immune exposures were likely present. The donor tested CMV seropositive and was one of the 289 seropositive cohort members. Each donor provided a peripheral blood sample, and peripheral blood mononuclear cells were used for TCR beta sequencing. Genomic DNA extraction from the blood cell samples was performed with the Qiagen DNeasy Blood Extraction Kit. To prepare the library, the immunoSEQ multiplex PCR assay was applied. For the multiplex PCR, a mixture combining 60 forward primers for TCR Vbeta segments and 13 reverse primers for TCR Jbeta segments was used. The CDR3 region of rearranged TCR beta genes was amplified from genomic DNA by a multiplex PCR assay. The Illumina HiSeq System was used to sequence the amplified TCR beta libraries as 87-base-pair reads. Turning to the authors' computational methods: A later analysis tallied around 87 million unique TCR beta chains across the 700 or so repertoires, and approximately 12 million of those chains were shared by two or more donors. Raw reads were error-corrected and collapsed into unique sequences by a nearest-neighbor algorithm in which closely related sequences were merged to remove PCR and sequencing errors. CDR3 sequences were aligned to IMGT reference sequences to assign V, D and J gene segments. Each retained sequence needed at least a six-nucleotide match to both a V gene segment and a J gene segment. A rearrangement was called productive if the CDR3 had no stop codons and remained in frame with V and J, and every other rearrangement was called non-productive. CDR3 was defined according to IMGT convention as the region running from the second conserved V-encoded cysteine to the conserved J-encoded phenylalanine. Sequences without an unambiguous match to a single V gene segment were excluded from the earlier analysis of 450 to 650 of the donors. An earlier analysis of around 600 of the donors classified V segments as functional when productive rearrangements were above 56.7% and as segregating when the standard deviation between donors was above 5%. A statistical classification framework was built for diagnosing cytomegalovirus status from the catalog of TCR beta chain sequences. V and J gene assignment, in a later analysis, came from comparing TCR nucleotide sequences with IMGT/GENE-DB human TR gene sequences. In a later analysis, CDR3 sequences and most-parsimonious VDJ recombination scenarios were assigned using the TCRdist pipeline. In a later analysis, each TCR beta chain was defined by its CDR3 amino acid sequence together with its V-gene family, and reads lacking a unique V-gene family were excluded. A later analysis removed nearly 600 highly shared, low-generation-probability nucleotide sequences to deal with suspected cross-contamination and a sequencing artifact. In a later analysis, a clonal expansion index was calculated for each public chain from normalized within-repertoire ranks of inferred template counts. In a later analysis, generation probabilities were computed using a VDJ recombination model fitted to out-of-frame rearrangements, and the results were checked against IGoR. In a later analysis, TCR-TCR, TCR-HLA and TCR-CMV co-occurrence was scored with hypergeometric tests, and a repertoire-size bias correction was applied to TCR pairs. To estimate false discovery rates, a later analysis permuted the HLA or CMV assignments 20 times. A later analysis grouped co-occurring TCRs with DBSCAN, adding TCRdist sequence similarity when clustering within HLA-allele-positive subsets. Co-occurrence clustering excluded repertoires with fewer than 30,000 or more than 120,000 public chains, plus five with anomalous nucleotide sharing. Drawn from immuneACCESS, this table holds only the in-frame rearrangements with V and J called that TCRdb kept. Clones are partly lost; checked studies trace under half to an unresolved V gene and leave the rest unexplained. V, J and clone size reflect that table, while D and trimming were determined from the DNA. Counted in this sample were around 67,000 clones; 75% to 90% of them appeared once. The leading ten clones occupy around 10% of the sample.

The chain employs TRBV5-1 and TRBJ2-1; 7 nucleotides in the junction match TRBD2. This receptor was identified in a woman aged 30 to 39 in good health and CMV-seropositive. Sequencing used PBMCs. CDR3 sequence: CASSGAREVNEQFF. The nucleotide sequence is TGCGCCAGCAGCGGAGCCCGGGAGGTCAATGAGCAGTTCTTC.